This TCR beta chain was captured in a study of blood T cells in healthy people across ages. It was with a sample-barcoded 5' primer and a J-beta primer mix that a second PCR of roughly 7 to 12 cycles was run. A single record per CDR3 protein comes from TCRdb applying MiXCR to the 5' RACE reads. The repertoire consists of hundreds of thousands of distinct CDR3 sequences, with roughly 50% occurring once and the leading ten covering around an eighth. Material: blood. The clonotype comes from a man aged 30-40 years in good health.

The CDR3: CASSGNSGFQETQYF. The CDR3 DNA reads as TGTGCCAGCAGTGGAAATTCAGGGTTCCAAGAGACCCAGTACTTC. The chain has TRBV6-1 and TRBJ2-5; maybe TRBD1 (5 bases). The CDR3 contains 15 residues. In germline, CDR1 is MNHNS, CDR2 SASEGT. V lost 4 bases and J lost 1, with 13 bases in between.